Listed here are 9 T cell receptor beta chains from one sample, sequenced in a study of patients and donors after allogeneic stem cell transplantation. Using its own MiXCR run on the RT-PCR reads, TCRdb lists one record per CDR3 protein. Among 87,000 or so distinct CDR3 sequences listed, approximately 5% were seen once. The sample was blood, either unsorted or a sorted T cell fraction (not recorded which). The source of these receptors is a human donor who was either an allogeneic HSCT recipient or a stem cell or donor lymphocyte infusion donor (not recorded which). It is not recorded whose cells these are; they may come from a transplant donor.

This clonotype appeared many times. The rearrangement joins TRBV6-1 to TRBJ1-4; D possibly corresponds to TRBD1 (6 bases). V was trimmed by 7 bases and J by 6 bases, leaving 15 bases between them. The CDR3 consists of 14 residues. The germline V gene has CDR1 MNHNS and CDR2 SASEGT. The CDR3 sequence: CASTPRGPDEKLFF. The DNA for the CDR3 is TGTGCCAGCACCCCACGGGGGCCTGATGAAAAACTGTTTTTT.

The chain couples TRBV2 to TRBJ2-2, with 9 bases fitting TRBD2. V shed 3 bases, J shed 3 bases, and the junction held 2 bases outside the gene matches. There are 15 residues in the CDR3. The germline V gene encodes CDR1 SNHLY and CDR2 FYNNEI. DNA for the CDR3: TGTGCCAGCAGTGATCTAGCGGGACACACCGGGGAGCTGTTTTTT. Residues: CASSDLAGHTGELFF. The complete variable domain, with remaining parts taken from reference TRBV2 and TRBJ2-2, reads EPEVTQTPSHQVTQMGQEVILRCVPISNHLYFYWYRQILGQKVEFLVSFYNNEISEKSEIFDDQFSVERPDGSNFTLKIRSTKLEDSAMYFCASSDLAGHTGELFFGEGSRLTVL.

This clonotype was recorded at least ten times. The chain links TRBV30 to TRBJ2-6; D not resolved. The CDR3 covers 15 residues. Per germline, CDR1 GTSNPN and CDR2 SVGIG (reference sequence). The V end lost 3 bases, the J end lost 2 bases, and 11 bases lay between the germline ends. CDR3 DNA sequence: TGTGCCTGGAGCCGTGGAAGGGCTGGGGCCAACGTCCTGACTTTC. Protein: CAWSRGRAGANVLTF.

The sample holds a few counts of this clonotype. This may arise from a read error, as a much more abundant clone is one base away. The chain combines TRBV29-1 with TRBJ2-2; perhaps TRBD2 as D (5 bases). CDR3 length: 12 amino acids. The V gene's germline CDR1 is SQVTM and CDR2 ANQGSEA. Written as DNA, the CDR3 is TGCAGCTGGCAGAGTAACACCGGGGAGCCGTTTTTT. It translates to CSWQSNTGEPFF.

The rearrangement joins TRBV19 to TRBJ2-1; D might be TRBD1 (5 bases). V was pared by 5 bases and J by 6 bases, with 8 bases between. The CDR3 loop spans 12 amino acids. Germline lookup yields CDR1 LNHDA and CDR2 SQIVND (reference sequence). The CDR3 spells CASSYQGNEQFF. The DNA of the CDR3 is TGTGCCAGTAGTTACCAGGGCAATGAGCAGTTCTTC.

This clonotype was seen ten or more times. The V gene is TRBV20-1, the J gene TRBJ2-1; D is perhaps TRBD1 or TRBD2 (5 bases each). CDR3 length: 14 residues. Deletions cut 1 base from V and 0 bases from J, with 7 bases between. The V gene's germline CDR1 is DFQATT and CDR2 SNEGSKA (reference sequence). The CDR3 region has the DNA TGCAGTGCTAGAGGGGGGTCCTCCTACAATGAGCAGTTCTTC. Its protein is CSARGGSSYNEQFF.

This clonotype was seen ten or more times. The chain joins TRBV18 to TRBJ2-7, with 7 bases identical to TRBD2. The V and J ends lost 0 bases and 3 bases, in that order; junction bases with no gene match: 8. The germline V gene has CDR1 KGHSH and CDR2 LQKENI. The CDR3 sequence is 16 residues long. CDR3 DNA: TGTGCCAGCTCACCACCTGTCGGAGCGGGATTCTACGAGCAGTACTTC. Residues: CASSPPVGAGFYEQYF.

This clonotype was detected many times. The chain combines TRBV28 with TRBJ2-5; D possibly uses TRBD1 or TRBD2 (6 bases each). This CDR3 has 15 residues. CDR1 is MDHEN and CDR2 is SYDVKM in the germline V gene. The germline V and J ends were trimmed by 6 bases and 4 bases, with 18 bases remaining between them. The CDR3 loop reads CASSPRWGRGETQYF. The CDR3 DNA reads as TGTGCCAGCAGCCCCCGGTGGGGGCGGGGAGAGACCCAGTACTTC.

In its sample, this clonotype was seen many times. V is TRBV6-1 and J is TRBJ1-1; possible D gene TRBD1, 5 bases. The CDR3 length is 14 residues. Trimming pared 4 bases from V and 5 bases from J, leaving 14 bases between. The germline V gene has CDR1 MNHNS and CDR2 SASEGT. The CDR3 protein is CASSGGRESTEAFF. In DNA, the CDR3 is TGTGCCAGCAGTGGTGGCAGGGAATCGACTGAAGCTTTCTTT.